A single T cell receptor (beta chain) is shown here with its context. Its cognate antigen is unknown. This specimen comes from a study of T cells after posttransplantation cyclophosphamide. Sequenced by immunoSEQ multiplex PCR; TCRdb stores in-frame clones only, minus some. The profile shows about 19,000 clones, over 95% of them singletons. Broader study findings: TRB overlap between skin or GI tissue T cells and blood was limited.

Cells defined as naive were viable CD3+CD4+ or CD3+CD8+ and CCR7+CD45RA+CD45RO-CD95-CD27+CD28+. The related graft donor's blood sample was taken on the day of bone marrow donation. The sequencing sample was made of naive CD4+ T cells sorted from PBMCs. This TCR was sampled from a man aged 35 to 55 in good health, CMV-negative, and a related stem cell transplant donor.

The CDR3 DNA follows: TGTGCCAGCAGCTCCCCCAATTTAGCCAAAAACATTCAGTACTTC. Translated: CASSSPNLAKNIQYF. The chain employs TRBV5-6 and TRBJ2-4; unclear D gene. The CDR3 totals 15 residues. The V gene's germline CDR1 is SGHDT and CDR2 YYEEEE. V lost 3 bases and J 0 bases, leaving 10 bases between the germline ends.